This TCR beta chain was captured by sequencing in a study of early T cells in non-severe SARS-CoV-2 infection (dated by TCRdb to 2020 to 2023). Broadly, across the study: Because TCR sequencing was done on bulk RNA from unsorted whole blood, the alpha and beta chains could not be paired.

Library construction relied on 5' RACE. Sequencing used a NextSeq 500. Unique molecular identifiers were attached to individual cDNA molecules in the TCR library protocol so that sequencing error and PCR bias could be corrected. Sequencing covered both TCR alpha and beta chains, and within each sample the abundances of alpha and beta sequences were tightly co-correlated. In the authors' own workflow: V gene, J gene and CDR3 annotation of TCR sequences was performed with Decombinator V4. TCRs were defined as expanded if a significant change between any two time points was detected under a Poisson model with p below 0.0001. TCR abundances were normalised to the total number of TCRs sequenced per sample and were expressed as counts per million. MAIT TCRs were defined by TRAV1-2 paired with TRAJ12, TRAJ20 or TRAJ33, and iNKT TCRs by TRAV10 paired with TRAJ18. VDJdb, accessed 1 November 2021, was searched for CMV, EBV and SARS-CoV-2 annotated TCRs, excluding TCRs annotated for multiple antigens. TCRdb reprocessing: public reads trimmed at Q25 with fastp, clones called with MiXCR, in-frame beta chains kept. Identical CDR3 proteins give one entry, which carries the most common genes and DNA. The V and J calls, along with clone size, are taken from TCRdb and not from the paper's own processing. The sample yields 65,000 to 95,000 distinct CDR3 sequences; 14% were counted once. The ten largest clonotypes hold approximately 11% of the sample.

This clonotype has a count of ten or more. The specificity of this receptor is unknown. It has no much larger one-base neighbor in the sample; base qualities were not kept. V is pared back by 2 bases and J by 1 base, with 6 bases lying between the germline termini. CDR1 is given as SGHKS and CDR2 as YYEKEE, both from the germline V gene (reference sequence). Including cysteine and phenylalanine, the CDR3 has 13 amino acids. The CDR3 DNA has 39 bases and is translated from base 1. What the work shows at the level of the full study, not this receptor alone: VDJdb matching was skewed toward anti-spike CD8 responses and likely underestimated virus-specific expansions, missing private and CD4 specificities.

Set within a cohort of healthcare workers in London, UK, this nested case-control study involved weekly PCR testing of nasopharyngeal swabs along with blood sampling. Healthcare workers were recruited between 23 and 31 March 2020, during the week of the UK lockdown, and were followed weekly for up to roughly 15 weeks. Rearrangement joined TRBV5-5 to TRBJ1-1; the D gene is unclear. The sample comprised whole blood. This sequence originates from an adult who was a healthcare worker with PCR-confirmed SARS-CoV-2 infection or an uninfected control (not recorded which). The CDR3 region: CASSFSENTEAFF. Here is the DNA: TGTGCCAGCAGCTTTAGTGAGAACACTGAAGCTTTCTTT.